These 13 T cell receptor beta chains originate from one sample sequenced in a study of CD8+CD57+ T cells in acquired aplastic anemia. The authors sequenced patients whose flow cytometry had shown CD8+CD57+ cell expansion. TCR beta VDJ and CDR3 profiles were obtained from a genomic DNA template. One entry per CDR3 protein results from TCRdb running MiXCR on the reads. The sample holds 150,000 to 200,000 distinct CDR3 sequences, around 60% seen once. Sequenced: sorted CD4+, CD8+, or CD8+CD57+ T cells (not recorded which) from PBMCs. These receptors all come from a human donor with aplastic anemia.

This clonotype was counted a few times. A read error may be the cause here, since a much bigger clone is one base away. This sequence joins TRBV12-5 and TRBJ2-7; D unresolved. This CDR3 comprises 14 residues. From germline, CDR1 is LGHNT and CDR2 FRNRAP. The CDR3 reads CANGSSLRFYEQYF. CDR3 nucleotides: TGTGCTAATGGTTCATCGTTAAGGTTCTACGAGCAGTACTTC.

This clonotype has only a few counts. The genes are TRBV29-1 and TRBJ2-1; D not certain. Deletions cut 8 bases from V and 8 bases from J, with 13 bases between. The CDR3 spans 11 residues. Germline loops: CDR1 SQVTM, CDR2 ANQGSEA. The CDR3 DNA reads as TGCAGCCTCAAGGACGTGTATGAGCAGTTCTTC. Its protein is CSLKDVYEQFF.

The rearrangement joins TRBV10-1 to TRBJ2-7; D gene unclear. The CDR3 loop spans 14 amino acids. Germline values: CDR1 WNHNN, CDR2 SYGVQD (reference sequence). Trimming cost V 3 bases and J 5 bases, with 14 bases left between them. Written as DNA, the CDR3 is TGCGCCAGCAGTGAAGGTCTAGTAGGCCACGAGCAGTACTTC. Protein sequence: CASSEGLVGHEQYF.

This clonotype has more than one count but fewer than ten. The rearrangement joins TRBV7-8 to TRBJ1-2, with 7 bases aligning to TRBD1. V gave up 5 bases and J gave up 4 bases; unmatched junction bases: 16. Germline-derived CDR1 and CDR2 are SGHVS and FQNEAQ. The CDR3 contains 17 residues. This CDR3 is CASSQEGAAGAFYGYTF. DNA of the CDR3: TGTGCCAGCAGCCAAGAGGGGGCCGCCGGTGCTTTCTATGGCTACACCTTC. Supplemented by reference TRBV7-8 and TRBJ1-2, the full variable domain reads GAGVSQSPRYKVAKRGQDVALRCDPISGHVSLFWYQQALGQGPEFLTYFQNEAQLDKSGLPSDRFFAERPEGSVSTLKIQRTQQEDSAVYLCASSQEGAAGAFYGYTFGSGTRLTVV.

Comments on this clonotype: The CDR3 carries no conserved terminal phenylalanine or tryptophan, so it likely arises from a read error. This chain's CDR3 is CASSICYRGSHSSGNTIYS. The CDR3 DNA is TGTGCCAGCAGCATCTGCTACAGGGGTTCCCACTCCTCTGGAAACACCATATATTCT. The rearrangement links TRBV11-3 to TRBJ1-3; 7 bases agree with TRBD1. This CDR3 has 19 amino acids. V shed 5 bases and J 0 bases; nucleotides not matched to a gene: 16. Germline CDR1 is SGHNT and CDR2 is YENEEA.

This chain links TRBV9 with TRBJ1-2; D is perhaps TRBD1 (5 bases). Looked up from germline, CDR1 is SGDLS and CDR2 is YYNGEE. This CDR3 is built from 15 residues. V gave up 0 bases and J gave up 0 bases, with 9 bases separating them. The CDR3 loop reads CASSVGQLSNYGYTF. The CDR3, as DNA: TGTGCCAGCAGCGTAGGACAGCTATCTAACTATGGCTACACCTTC.

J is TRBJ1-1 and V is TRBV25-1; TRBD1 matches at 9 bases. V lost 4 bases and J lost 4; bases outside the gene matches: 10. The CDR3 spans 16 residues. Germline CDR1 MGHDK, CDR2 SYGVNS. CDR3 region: CASSVNRGPGFTEAFF. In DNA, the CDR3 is TGTGCCAGCAGTGTAAACAGGGGGCCAGGGTTCACTGAAGCTTTCTTT.

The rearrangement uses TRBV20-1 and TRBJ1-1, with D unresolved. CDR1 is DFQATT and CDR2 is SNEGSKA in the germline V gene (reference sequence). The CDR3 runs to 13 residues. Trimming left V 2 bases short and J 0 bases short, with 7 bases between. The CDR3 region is CSARHPVNTEAFF. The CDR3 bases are TGCAGTGCTAGACACCCGGTGAACACTGAAGCTTTCTTT.

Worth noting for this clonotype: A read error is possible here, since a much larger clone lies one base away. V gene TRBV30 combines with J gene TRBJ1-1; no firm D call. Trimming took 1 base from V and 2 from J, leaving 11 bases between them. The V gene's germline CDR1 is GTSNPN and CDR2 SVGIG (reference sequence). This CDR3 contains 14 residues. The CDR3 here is CAWSGWQLNTEAFF. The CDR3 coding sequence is TGTGCCTGGAGTGGATGGCAGCTAAACACTGAAGCTTTCTTT.

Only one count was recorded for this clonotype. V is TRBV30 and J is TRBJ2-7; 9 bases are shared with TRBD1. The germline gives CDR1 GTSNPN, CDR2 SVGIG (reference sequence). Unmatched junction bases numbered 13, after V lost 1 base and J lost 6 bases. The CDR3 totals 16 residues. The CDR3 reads CAWSGTRDRDHGEQYF. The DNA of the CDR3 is TGTGCCTGGAGTGGAACAAGGGACAGGGACCACGGCGAGCAGTACTTC. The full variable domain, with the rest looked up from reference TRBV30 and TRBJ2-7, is SQTIHQWPATLVQPVGSPLSLECTVEGTSNPNLYWYRQAAGRGLQLLFYSVGIGQISSEVPQNLSASRPQDRQFILSSKKLLLSDSGFYLCAWSGTRDRDHGEQYFGPGTRLTVT.

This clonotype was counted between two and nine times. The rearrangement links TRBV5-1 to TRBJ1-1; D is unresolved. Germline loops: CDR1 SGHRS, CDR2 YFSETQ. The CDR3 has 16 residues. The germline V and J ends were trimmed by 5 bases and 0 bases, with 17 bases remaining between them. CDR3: CASSPRPSGMNTEAFF. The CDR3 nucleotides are TGCGCCAGCAGTCCCAGACCCAGCGGGATGAACACTGAAGCTTTCTTT.

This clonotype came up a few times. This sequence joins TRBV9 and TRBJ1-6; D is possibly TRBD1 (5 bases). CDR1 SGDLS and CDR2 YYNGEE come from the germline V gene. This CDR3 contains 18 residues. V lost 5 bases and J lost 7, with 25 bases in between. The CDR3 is CASSPEGAQEYSNSPLHF. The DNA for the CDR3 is TGTGCCAGCAGTCCCGAAGGGGCCCAGGAATATTCGAATTCACCCCTCCACTTT.

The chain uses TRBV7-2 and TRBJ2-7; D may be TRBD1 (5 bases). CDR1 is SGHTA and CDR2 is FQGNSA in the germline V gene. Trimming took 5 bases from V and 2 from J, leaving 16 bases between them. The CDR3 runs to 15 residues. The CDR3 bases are TGTGCCAGCAGCCTTCCGGAAGGGGTAGCCTACGAGCAGTACTTC. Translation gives CASSLPEGVAYEQYF.